Presented here are 2 T cell receptor beta chains from one specimen sequenced in a study of shared clonotypes between healthy human individuals. Assay: immunoSEQ multiplex PCR; the TCRdb copy retains only in-frame clones and omits some. This table holds over 2 million clones, around 95% found once. Specimen: naive CD4+ T cells sorted from blood. Specified subset: CD45RA+ positively selected. The source is a man aged 18 to 29 in good health.

A single count supports this clone. The chain links TRBV10-3 to TRBJ2-2, with TRBD1 matching 10 bases. Trimming cost V 3 bases and J 7 bases; bases outside gene matches: 14. The CDR3 length is 18 residues. The germline gives CDR1 ENHRY, CDR2 SYGVKD. CDR3 DNA: TGTGCCATCAGTGATACGTTAGCGGACAGGGGGTTGAGCGGGGAGCTGTTTTTT. It translates to CAISDTLADRGLSGELFF.

The chain combines TRBV9 with TRBJ2-7; TRBD2 might be the D (6 bases). In germline, CDR1 is SGDLS, CDR2 YYNGEE. The CDR3 extends over 16 amino acids. Deletions cut 3 bases from V and 0 bases from J, with 16 bases between. In DNA, the CDR3 is TGTGCCAGCAGCGCCGGGGCGGGGACCGTCTCCTACGAGCAGTACTTC. It translates to CASSAGAGTVSYEQYF.